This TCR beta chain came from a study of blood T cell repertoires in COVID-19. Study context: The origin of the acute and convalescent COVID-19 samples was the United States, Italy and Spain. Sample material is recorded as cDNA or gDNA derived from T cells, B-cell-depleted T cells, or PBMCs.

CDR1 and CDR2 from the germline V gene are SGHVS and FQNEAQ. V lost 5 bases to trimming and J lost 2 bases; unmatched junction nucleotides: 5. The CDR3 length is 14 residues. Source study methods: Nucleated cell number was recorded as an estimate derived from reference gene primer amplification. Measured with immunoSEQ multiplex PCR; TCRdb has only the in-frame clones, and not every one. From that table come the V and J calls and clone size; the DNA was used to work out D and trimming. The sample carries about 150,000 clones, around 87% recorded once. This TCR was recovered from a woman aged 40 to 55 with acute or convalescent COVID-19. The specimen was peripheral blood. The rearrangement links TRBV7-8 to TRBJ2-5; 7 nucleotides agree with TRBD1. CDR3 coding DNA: TGTGCCAGCAGCCAAGGGACAGTTCAAGAGACCCAGTACTTC. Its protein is CASSQGTVQETQYF.